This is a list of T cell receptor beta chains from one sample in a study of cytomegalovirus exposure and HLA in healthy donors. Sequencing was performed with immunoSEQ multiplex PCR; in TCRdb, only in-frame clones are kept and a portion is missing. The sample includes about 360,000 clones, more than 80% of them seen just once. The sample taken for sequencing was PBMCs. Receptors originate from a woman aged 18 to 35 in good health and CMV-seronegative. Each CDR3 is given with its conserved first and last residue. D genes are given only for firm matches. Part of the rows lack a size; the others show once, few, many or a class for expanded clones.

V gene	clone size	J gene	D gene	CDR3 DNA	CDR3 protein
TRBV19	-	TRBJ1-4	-	TGTGCCAGTAGTTCCCTGGAGGAGGAAAAACTGTTTTTT	CASSSLEEEKLFF
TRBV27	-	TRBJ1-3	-	TGTGCCAGCAGTTTAGGGAGGGGCACCACCATATATTTT	CASSLGRGTTIYF
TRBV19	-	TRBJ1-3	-	TGTGCCAGTAATCCCAAGCCGGGACTCCCCGGAAACACCATATATTTT	CASNPKPGLPGNTIYF
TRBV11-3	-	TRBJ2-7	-	TGTGCCAGCAGCTTAGGGGGAGACTCCTACGAGCAGTACTTC	CASSLGGDSYEQYF
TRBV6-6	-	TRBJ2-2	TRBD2	TGTGCCAGCAGTTCGACTAGCGGGTCCACCCGGGAGCTGTTTTTT	CASSSTSGSTRELFF
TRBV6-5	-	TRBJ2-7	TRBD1	TGTGCCAGCAGTCCCGGCAGGGGGCTGTACGAGCAGTACTTC	CASSPGRGLYEQYF
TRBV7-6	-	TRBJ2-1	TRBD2	TGTGCCAGCAGCCCACGACTAGCGGGGGTTAACAATGAGCAGTTCTTC	CASSPRLAGVNNEQFF
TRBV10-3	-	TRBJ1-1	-	TGTGCCATCAGTGGACAGAAGGGAATAACTGAAGCTTTCTTT	CAISGQKGITEAFF
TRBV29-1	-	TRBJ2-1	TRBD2	TGCAGCGTGACCCTGGGCGGGGGGTACAATGAGCAGTTCTTC	CSVTLGGGYNEQFF
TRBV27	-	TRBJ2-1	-	TGTGCCAGCAGTTTCCAGGGTCCCTACAATGAGCAGTTCTTC	CASSFQGPYNEQFF
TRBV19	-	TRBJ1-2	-	TGTGCCAGTAGTATTCCAGGCCAAGGCTACACCTTC	CASSIPGQGYTF
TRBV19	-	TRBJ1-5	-	TGTGCCAGTAGTATGATGGGAGGGATCAATCAGCCCCAGCATTTT	CASSMMGGINQPQHF
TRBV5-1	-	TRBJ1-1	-	TGCGCCAGCAGCTTACCCCAGGTGAACACTGAAGCTTTCTTT	CASSLPQVNTEAFF
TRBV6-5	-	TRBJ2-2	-	TGTGCCAGCAGGCAACCCAGGGACACCGGGGAGCTGTTTTTT	CASRQPRDTGELFF
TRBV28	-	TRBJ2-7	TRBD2	TGTGCCAGCAGGGGAGGGGCCTACGAGCAGTACTTC	CASRGGAYEQYF
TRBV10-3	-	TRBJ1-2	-	TGTGCCATCCCCGGACAAAACTATGGCTACACCTTC	CAIPGQNYGYTF
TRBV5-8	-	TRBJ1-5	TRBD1	TGTGCCAGCAGCCCCTTCGGGACAGGGGTTCAGCCCCAGCATTTT	CASSPFGTGVQPQHF
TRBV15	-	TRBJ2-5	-	TGTGCCACCAGCAGAAGCAGGGACCAAGAGACCCAGTACTTC	CATSRSRDQETQYF
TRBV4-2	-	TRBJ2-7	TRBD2	TGTGCCAGCAGCCAAGATCTGAATAGCGGGGGAGGATACGAGCAGTACTTC	CASSQDLNSGGGYEQYF
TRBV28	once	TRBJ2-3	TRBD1	TGTGCCAGCATCCACGGGGACAGGTCCACAGATACGCAGTATTTT	CASIHGDRSTDTQYF
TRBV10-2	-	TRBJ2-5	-	TGCGCCAGCGTTAAGGGGGCGGGGGAGACCCAGTACTTC	CASVKGAGETQYF
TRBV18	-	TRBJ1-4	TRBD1	TGTGCCAGCTCCCCTACTCAGGGGGCGGGTGAAAAACTGTTTTTT	CASSPTQGAGEKLFF
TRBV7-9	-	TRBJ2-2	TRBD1	TGTGCCAGCAGTTCCGGGACAGGGAGCGCCGGGGAGCTGTTTTTT	CASSSGTGSAGELFF
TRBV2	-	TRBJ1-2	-	TGTGCCAGCAGTGCGGCCGGCCTGCCGGAGAAGTATGGCTACACCTTC	CASSAAGLPEKYGYTF
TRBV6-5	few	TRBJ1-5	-	TGTGCCAGCAGTTACTCGGGCGGGGCCGGTCAGCCCCAGCATTTT	CASSYSGGAGQPQHF
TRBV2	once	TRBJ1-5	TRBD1	TGTGCCAGCACACGAGGGACAGGGGCCGGGTGGAATCAGCCCCAGCATTTT	CASTRGTGAGWNQPQHF
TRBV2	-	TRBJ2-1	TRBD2	TGTGCCAGCAGTACCACCGGGACTAGGGGGGGTGAGCAGTTCTTC	CASSTTGTRGGEQFF
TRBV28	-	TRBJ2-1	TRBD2	TGTGCCAGCAGTTCCGAGCGACTAGCGCCACGAAATGAGCAGTTCTTC	CASSSERLAPRNEQFF
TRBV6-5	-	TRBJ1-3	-	TGTGCCAGCACCGTAGGGGCCGGAAACACCATATATTTT	CASTVGAGNTIYF
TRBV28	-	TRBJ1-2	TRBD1	TGTGCCAGCATCGACAGGGGGCCATACTATGGCTACACCTTC	CASIDRGPYYGYTF
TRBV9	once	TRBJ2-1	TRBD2	TGTGCCAGCAGTCGGACTAGCGGGAGGTACAATGAGCAGTTCTTC	CASSRTSGRYNEQFF
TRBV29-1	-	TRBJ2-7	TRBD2	TGCAGCGTCGGGGGGGAACGCTACGAGCAGTACTTC	CSVGGERYEQYF
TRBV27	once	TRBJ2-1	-	TGTGCCAGCAGCATCCAACCAACGGGAGTTCTCAATGAGCAGTTCTTC	CASSIQPTGVLNEQFF
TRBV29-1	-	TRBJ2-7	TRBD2	TGCAGCGTTGGGACTAGCGGGACCTACGAGCAGTACTTC	CSVGTSGTYEQYF
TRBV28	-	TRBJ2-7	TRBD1	TGTGCCAGCAGTTTAGGACAGGGTGCCTACGAGCAGTACTTC	CASSLGQGAYEQYF
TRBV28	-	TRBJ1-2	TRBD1	TGTGCCAGCAGTTTACCGGGACAGAGTTATGGCTACACCTTC	CASSLPGQSYGYTF
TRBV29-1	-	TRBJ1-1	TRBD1	TGCAGCGTCGTAGAGCGACAGGGGCGTAACACTGAAGCTTTCTTT	CSVVERQGRNTEAFF
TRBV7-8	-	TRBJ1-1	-	TGTGCCAGCGCCGGGACATCTGGAAGGGACACTGAAGCTTTCTTT	CASAGTSGRDTEAFF
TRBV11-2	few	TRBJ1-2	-	TGTGCCAGCAGCTTAGACAGGGCACGTGGCTACACCTTC	CASSLDRARGYTF
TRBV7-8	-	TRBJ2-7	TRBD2	TGTGCCAGCAGTCCAGTGGGGGGGGCCTACGAGCAGTACTTC	CASSPVGGAYEQYF
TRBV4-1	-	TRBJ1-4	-	TGCGCCAGCAGCCAAAGGGGAACTAATGAAAAACTGTTTTTT	CASSQRGTNEKLFF
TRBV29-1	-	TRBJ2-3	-	TGCAGCGTTAGAGAGGCTAAGTCAACAGATACGCAGTATTTT	CSVREAKSTDTQYF
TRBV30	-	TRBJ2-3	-	TGTGCCTGGAGTGTATCCGGTGTGAGCACAGATACGCAGTATTTT	CAWSVSGVSTDTQYF
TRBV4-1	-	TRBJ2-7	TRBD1	TGCGCCAGCAGCCATGTGACAGGGACATACGAGCAGTACTTC	CASSHVTGTYEQYF
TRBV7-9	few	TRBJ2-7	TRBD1	TGTGCCAGCAGCCCGCGACAGGGGGCGGGTGAGCAGTACTTC	CASSPRQGAGEQYF
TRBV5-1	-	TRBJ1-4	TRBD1	TGCGCCAGCAGCTATGTTGACAGGGGTCAGAAAAAACTGTTTTTT	CASSYVDRGQKKLFF
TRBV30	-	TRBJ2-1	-	TGTGCCGGCCGGCGTCAGGGGATCTACAATGAGCAGTTCTTC	CAGRRQGIYNEQFF
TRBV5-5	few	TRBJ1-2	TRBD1	TGTGCCAGCAGCTTGGAGGGGGCGGGTGGCTACACCTTC	CASSLEGAGGYTF
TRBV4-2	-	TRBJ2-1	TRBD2	TGTGCCAGCAGCCAAGGGTTAGCGGGGGTACAAGAGCAGTTCTTC	CASSQGLAGVQEQFF
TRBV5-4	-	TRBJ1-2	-	TGTGCCAGCAGCTACGGGGAAAACTATGGCTACACCTTC	CASSYGENYGYTF
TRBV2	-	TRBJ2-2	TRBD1	TGTGCCAGCAGACAGGGGGTTCCCGGGGAGCTGTTTTTT	CASRQGVPGELFF
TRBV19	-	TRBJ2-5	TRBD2	TGTGCCAGTAGTATGGGACTAGCGGGAGGGCTTGGAGAGACCCAGTACTTC	CASSMGLAGGLGETQYF
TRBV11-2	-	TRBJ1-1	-	TGTGCCAGCAGCTTTCGGCAGGGGAAGGCTGAAGCTTTCTTT	CASSFRQGKAEAFF